This paragraph covers one T cell receptor beta chain sequence. Its specific antigen is unknown. The input lacks base qualities; no much larger clone sits a single base away. The data are from a study of T-cell reconstitution after alpha-beta-depleted transplantation in children (dated by TCRdb to the mid-2010s). For context, the study as a whole: Using TCR repertoire profiling, the study quantitatively followed how T-cell immune reconstitution unfolded in children after TCRalphabeta/CD19-depleted allogeneic hematopoietic cell transplantation.

Trimming takes 5 bases from V and 9 bases from J, and the germline ends sit 8 bases apart. Counted from cysteine to phenylalanine, this CDR3 has 11 amino acids. Just the 33-base CDR3 DNA is kept, in frame starting at base 1. Via the germline V gene (reference sequence), CDR1 is SEHNR and CDR2 FQNEAQ. Receptors were amplified or captured by PCR. The sequencing machine was an Illumina HiSeq 2500. To normalize quantification of the TCRbeta repertoire, the TCR libraries were built with molecular barcoding that relied on unique molecular identifiers. The public sequencing data were trimmed at Q25 with fastp and processed into clonotypes with MiXCR by TCRdb, which kept only in-frame beta chains. Rows are combined by CDR3 protein, so each entry shows the most common genes and DNA. The sample includes a few hundred thousand distinct CDR3 sequences, with roughly an eighth observed a single time. Clones ranked in the top ten supply around 5.6% of the sample.

Sequenced material: PBMCs from the stem cell graft donor, taken from the stem cell graft. This receptor was identified in a human donor who donated a stem cell graft to a child with combined immunodeficiency. Recombination connected TRBV7-9 to TRBJ2-1; no confident D gene assignment can be made. The bases are TGTGCCAGCAGCCCACTTATTGAGCAGTTCTTC. Its protein reads: CASSPLIEQFF.